This passage covers 30 T cell receptor beta chains from one sample sequenced in a study of T cell responses to AZD1222 COVID-19 vaccine. The table came from immunoSEQ multiplex PCR; TCRdb's copy has only in-frame clones and leaves some out. The table lists under 70,000 clones, 79% of them singletons. Sequences were derived from peripheral blood, sampled on day 0 of MenACWY control vaccination. These receptors were collected from an adult in good health.

V gene TRBV6-5 combines with J gene TRBJ2-7, with a tentative D call TRBD1 (6 bases). This CDR3 is 13 amino acids long. Between the trimmed V and J ends, which lost 4 bases and 2 bases, there was a span of 9 bases. The germline V gene encodes CDR1 MNHEY and CDR2 SVGAGI. CDR3 nucleotide sequence: TGTGCCAGCAGTTCGACAGGCACCTACGAGCAGTACTTC. This gives the protein CASSSTGTYEQYF.

The chain couples TRBV28 to TRBJ1-5; maybe TRBD1 (6 bases). Germline V gene data show CDR1 as MDHEN and CDR2 as SYDVKM. This CDR3 is built from 16 residues. Deletions cut 7 bases from V and 2 bases from J, with 18 bases between. The DNA for the CDR3 is TGTGCCAGCACTCTAGGAGGGGGGGAGGGCAATCAGCCCCAGCATTTT. This sequence encodes CASTLGGGEGNQPQHF.

The chain uses TRBV6-2 or TRBV6-3 and TRBJ1-1, with TRBD1 as a possible D gene (5 bases). Trimming took 2 bases from V and 4 from J, leaving 17 bases between them. Looked up from germline, CDR1 is MNHEY and CDR2 is SVGEGT. The CDR3 is 16 residues long. The CDR3 nucleotides read TGTGCCAGCAGTTACGGCGCCGGAGGCGGGGGCACTGAAGCTTTCTTT. Encoded protein: CASSYGAGGGGTEAFF.

The chain recombines TRBV5-5 with TRBJ1-5; maybe TRBD1 (6 bases). V lost 0 bases to trimming and J lost 7 bases, with 14 bases between them. This CDR3 has 15 residues. Germline V CDR1 and CDR2: SGHKS, YYEKEE (reference sequence). The DNA of the CDR3 is TGTGCCAGCAGCTTGGGTACAGGGCTTGGACAGCCCCAGCATTTT. This codes for CASSLGTGLGQPQHF.

The CDR3 region is CASSLGQETQYF. The CDR3 region has the DNA TGTGCCAGCAGCTTAGGTCAAGAGACCCAGTACTTC. V and J are TRBV11-2 and TRBJ2-5; D is unresolved. The germline V gene encodes CDR1 SGHAT and CDR2 FQNNGV. There are 12 residues in the CDR3. Between the trimmed V and J ends, which lost 1 base and 2 bases, there was a span of 2 bases.

This clone was seen only a few times. The rearrangement uses TRBV28 and TRBJ2-7, with D perhaps matching TRBD1 (6 bases). CDR1 and CDR2 (germline): MDHEN, SYDVKM. Trimming removed 1 base at V and 7 bases at J, with 17 bases between. The CDR3 length is 15 residues. The CDR3 here is CASSLYGTTAQEQYF. CDR3 coding DNA: TGTGCCAGCAGTTTATATGGGACAACAGCGCAGGAGCAGTACTTC. The whole variable domain, remainder taken from reference TRBV28 and TRBJ2-7, is DVKVTQSSRYLVKRTGEKVFLECVQDMDHENMFWYRQDPGLGLRLIYFSYDVKMKEKGDIPEGYSVSREKKERFSLILESASTNQTSMYLCASSLYGTTAQEQYFGPGTRLTVT.

The chain carries TRBV6-4 and TRBJ1-1, with D perhaps matching TRBD1 (5 bases). The CDR3 is 13 amino acids. The V end lost 4 bases, the J end lost 0 bases, and 6 bases lay between the germline ends. Germline V gene lookup returns CDR1 MRHNA and CDR2 SNTAGT. The CDR3 DNA sequence: TGTGCCAGCAGTGCCAGGGTGAACACTGAAGCTTTCTTT. Protein: CASSARVNTEAFF.

This rearrangement joins TRBV30 to TRBJ1-2; 7 bases line up with TRBD1. Trimming at V came to 7 bases and at J to 2 bases, leaving 4 bases not matched to a gene. This CDR3 spans 12 amino acids. CDR1 and CDR2 from the germline V gene are GTSNPN and SVGIG (reference sequence). Written as DNA, the CDR3 is TGTGCCTTCTCGGGACAGAACTATGGCTACACCTTC. Translation gives CAFSGQNYGYTF.

A remark on this clone: Germline is not matched at one junction end, which may reflect a read error. The chain is built from TRBV24-1 and TRBJ2-1; D tentatively reads TRBD1 or TRBD2 (5 bases each). Germline assignment: CDR1 KGHDR and CDR2 SFDVKD. The CDR3 totals 12 residues. CDR3 in DNA: TGTGCCACCAGTGGGGGGTACAGTGAGCAGTTCTTC. Amino acids: CATSGGYSEQFF.

The chain carries TRBV10-1 and TRBJ1-1, with 7 bases fitting TRBD1. The CDR3 contains 17 residues. V was pared by 8 bases and J by 1 base, with 16 bases of the junction left unmatched. Germline-derived CDR1 and CDR2 are WNHNN and SYGVQD (reference sequence). The CDR3 DNA reads TGCGCCAGCTACCCCGGACAGGTAAGAAAAAAGAACACTGAAGCTTTCTTT. Protein sequence: CASYPGQVRKKNTEAFF.

The V and J genes are TRBV28 and TRBJ1-2; D unclear. Per germline, CDR1 MDHEN and CDR2 SYDVKM. This CDR3 region has 13 residues. Trimming pared 5 bases from V and 8 bases from J, leaving 15 bases between. The CDR3 DNA follows: TGTGCCAGCAGTATCGGGGTTTCAGAAGGCTACACCTTC. Amino acids: CASSIGVSEGYTF.

The chain links TRBV5-1 to TRBJ2-3; D call uncertain. Trimming cost V 0 bases and J 2 bases, with 10 bases left between them. This CDR3 comprises 15 residues. In germline, CDR1 is SGHRS, CDR2 YFSETQ. The CDR3 sequence: CASSLEAKFTDTQYF. The CDR3 bases are TGCGCCAGCAGCTTGGAGGCTAAATTCACAGATACGCAGTATTTT.

In DNA, the CDR3 is TGTGCCAGCAGTCTTGTGGACGGTTTCAATCAGCCCCAGCATTTT. Translating gives CASSLVDGFNQPQHF. The gene calls are TRBV6-5 and TRBJ1-5; no clear D. Between the trimmed V and J ends, which lost 5 bases and 3 bases, there was a span of 14 bases. The CDR3 is 15 residues long. The germline gives CDR1 MNHEY, CDR2 SVGAGI.

The chain uses TRBV6-4 and TRBJ2-4; TRBD2 agrees at 8 bases. CDR3 length: 15 amino acids. The V and J ends lost 2 bases and 7 bases, in that order; junction bases with no gene match: 7. CDR1 and CDR2 (germline): MRHNA, SNTAGT. The CDR3 reads CASSDPGGGTNIQYF. CDR3 coding DNA: TGTGCCAGCAGTGACCCGGGGGGGGGAACGAACATTCAGTACTTC.

This chain joins TRBV5-5 and TRBJ2-6, with D uncertain. The germline V gene encodes CDR1 SGHKS and CDR2 YYEKEE (reference sequence). The ends were cut back, 2 bases at V and 0 bases at J, with 3 bases in the middle. The CDR3 is 14 residues long. The CDR3 DNA reads as TGTGCCAGCAGCTTCGTCTCTGGGGCCAACGTCCTGACTTTC. Its translation is CASSFVSGANVLTF.

V usage is TRBV28 and J usage is TRBJ1-5; D remains unclear. This CDR3 has 16 residues. V lost 4 bases and J lost 2, with 15 bases in between. Germline V gene data show CDR1 as MDHEN and CDR2 as SYDVKM. The CDR3 spells CASSSTTPRGNQPQHF. Written as DNA, the CDR3 is TGTGCCAGCAGTTCGACGACTCCGAGGGGCAATCAGCCCCAGCATTTT.

V gene TRBV4-1 combines with J gene TRBJ1-1, with D unclear. Germline loops: CDR1 MGHRA, CDR2 YSYEKL. The CDR3 length is 14 residues. Trimming cost V 4 bases and J 3 bases, with 12 bases left between them. CDR3 region: CASSPRRLDTEAFF. The CDR3 DNA sequence: TGCGCCAGCAGCCCAAGACGGCTAGACACTGAAGCTTTCTTT.

The V gene is TRBV6-7, the J gene TRBJ1-3, with a weak D call TRBD1 (6 bases). TRBV6-7 is known as an ORF, though its function is uncertain. The CDR3 runs to 14 residues. With 0 bases removed from V and 5 bases from J, the gap between germline ends came to 8 bases. In DNA, the CDR3 is TGTGCCAGCAGTTACTCCCAGGGGAGAAACACCATATATTTT. It translates to CASSYSQGRNTIYF.

The chain has TRBV5-6 and TRBJ2-2; D might be TRBD2 (6 bases). Trimming left V 4 bases short and J 3 bases short, with 7 bases between. The germline V gene encodes CDR1 SGHDT and CDR2 YYEEEE. This CDR3 is 13 amino acids long. CDR3 coding DNA: TGTGCCAGCAGCGGGAGGTACACCGGGGAGCTGTTTTTT. Translating it yields CASSGRYTGELFF. The variable domain in full, with the rest retrieved from reference TRBV5-6 and TRBJ2-2, is DAGVTQSPTHLIKTRGQQVTLRCSPKSGHDTVSWYQQALGQGPQFIFQYYEEEERQRGNFPDRFSGHQFPNYSSELNVNALLLGDSALYLCASSGRYTGELFFGEGSRLTVL.

This chain uses TRBV5-1 with TRBJ2-5; D not certain. Between the trimmed V and J ends, which lost 1 base and 2 bases, there was a span of 3 bases. Germline CDR1 is SGHRS and CDR2 is YFSETQ. This CDR3 contains 12 residues. CDR3 coding DNA: TGCGCCAGCAGCTTGCGGCAAGAGACCCAGTACTTC. It specifies CASSLRQETQYF.

This chain joins TRBV19 and TRBJ1-5; 8 nucleotides match TRBD1. The CDR3 contains 17 residues. CDR1 LNHDA and CDR2 SQIVND come from the germline V gene (reference sequence). V shed 4 bases and J 1 base; nucleotides not matched to a gene: 9. Here the CDR3 DNA reads TGTGCCAGTAGTACAGTTCCGACAGGGGAAAGCAATCAGCCCCAGCATTTT. This gives the protein CASSTVPTGESNQPQHF.

The chain combines TRBV6-5 with TRBJ2-3; TRBD1 might be the D (6 bases). V was cut by 5 bases and J by 6 bases, with 12 bases left in between. This CDR3 spans 13 amino acids. CDR1 is MNHEY, CDR2 SVGAGI, per germline. Here the CDR3 reads CASSKVGADTQYF. DNA for the CDR3: TGTGCCAGCAGTAAGGTGGGGGCGGATACGCAGTATTTT.

There are a few counts of this clone. V usage is TRBV27 and J usage is TRBJ2-1; weak D call: TRBD1 (5 bases). The germline V gene encodes CDR1 MNHEY and CDR2 SMNVEV (reference sequence). CDR3 length: 17 residues. Trimming shortened V by 4 bases and J by 5 bases, and 21 bases separated the two germline ends. CDR3 DNA sequence: TGTGCCAGCAGTTCGTGGTCTAGGGGTCCATCTGACAATGAGCAGTTCTTC. Protein: CASSSWSRGPSDNEQFF.

J is TRBJ1-5 and V is TRBV24-1, with a possible D match to TRBD1 (5 bases). The V gene's germline CDR1 is KGHDR and CDR2 SFDVKD. The ends were cut back, 10 bases at V and 11 bases at J, with 11 bases in the middle. The CDR3 covers 10 residues. CDR3 residues: CATGRGAQHF. CDR3 nucleotides: TGTGCCACGGGGAGAGGGGCCCAGCATTTT.

This sequence joins TRBV2 and TRBJ2-2, with a possible D match to TRBD1 (5 bases). The CDR3 loop spans 13 amino acids. Trimming removed 6 bases at V and 5 bases at J, with 10 bases between. Germline-derived CDR1 and CDR2 are SNHLY and FYNNEI. The CDR3 spells CASSAQGTGELFF. CDR3 DNA sequence: TGTGCCAGCAGCGCCCAGGGAACCGGGGAGCTGTTTTTT. Looking up the rest from reference TRBV2 and TRBJ2-2 gives the full variable domain: EPEVTQTPSHQVTQMGQEVILRCVPISNHLYFYWYRQILGQKVEFLVSFYNNEISEKSEIFDDQFSVERPDGSNFTLKIRSTKLEDSAMYFCASSAQGTGELFFGEGSRLTVL.

This chain links TRBV7-9 with TRBJ1-3; D call uncertain. Germline-derived CDR1 and CDR2 are SEHNR and FQNEAQ (reference sequence). The CDR3 covers 15 residues. The V gene lost 5 bases and the J gene lost 0 bases, with 11 bases spanning the gap. Here the CDR3 reads CASSAGIPSGNTIYF. The CDR3 coding sequence is TGTGCCAGCAGCGCTGGCATACCCTCTGGAAACACCATATATTTT.

The chain joins TRBV19 to TRBJ1-2, with D unresolved. Germline V gene sequence: CDR1 LNHDA, CDR2 SQIVND (reference sequence). Trimming cost V 7 bases and J 0 bases, with 15 bases left between them. This CDR3 spans 15 amino acids. The CDR3 region is CASTRTGTSNYGYTF. The CDR3 DNA sequence: TGTGCCAGTACCCGGACTGGTACCTCTAACTATGGCTACACCTTC.

J is TRBJ2-7 and V is TRBV28; D not resolved. Trimming stripped 2 bases from V and 3 bases from J, with 2 bases between. The CDR3 is 11 residues long. Germline CDR1 MDHEN, CDR2 SYDVKM. CDR3 residues: CASSLDYEQYF. Here the CDR3 DNA reads TGTGCCAGCAGTTTAGACTACGAGCAGTACTTC.

This chain joins TRBV5-1 and TRBJ2-7, with D perhaps matching TRBD2 (5 bases). The CDR3 has 13 residues. The ends were cut back, 0 bases at V and 5 bases at J, with 9 bases in the middle. CDR1 is SGHRS and CDR2 is YFSETQ in the germline V gene. This chain's CDR3 is CASSLDGVDEQYF. The CDR3 region has the DNA TGCGCCAGCAGCTTGGACGGGGTTGACGAGCAGTACTTC. Based on the CDR3 plus reference TRBV5-1 and TRBJ2-7, the full variable domain is KAGVTQTPRYLIKTRGQQVTLSCSPISGHRSVSWYQQTPGQGLQFLFEYFSETQRNKGNFPGRFSGRQFSNSRSEMNVSTLELGDSALYLCASSLDGVDEQYFGPGTRLTVT.

The genes are TRBV2 and TRBJ1-1; D gene ambiguous. V was clipped by 6 bases and J by 2 bases, with 10 bases between them. The CDR3 totals 13 residues. CDR1 and CDR2 (germline): SNHLY, FYNNEI. CDR3 amino acids: CASRGIKNTEAFF. In DNA, the CDR3 is TGTGCCAGCAGGGGAATAAAAAACACTGAAGCTTTCTTT.